This T cell receptor beta chain was sequenced in a study of blood T cell repertoires in COVID-19. Unmatched junction bases numbered 9, after V lost 2 bases and J lost 5 bases. The CDR3 length is 16 residues. Germline values: CDR1 SGHRS, CDR2 YFSETQ. TCRdb's table, derived via immunoSEQ multiplex PCR, lists solely in-frame clones and lacks some. The sample holds about 330,000 clones, about 87% seen once. Sequenced material: peripheral blood. This TCR came from a man aged 25-40 years with COVID-19, enrolled during active disease. V is TRBV5-1 and J is TRBJ2-3; TRBD1 matches at 9 bases. The CDR3: CASSFSGGQGRDTQYF. In DNA, the CDR3 is TGCGCCAGCAGCTTCTCAGGGGGACAGGGTAGAGATACGCAGTATTTT.